This record covers a single TCR beta chain. The V end lost 2 bases, the J end lost 7 bases, and 19 bases lay between the germline ends. This CDR3 comprises 16 residues. The germline gives CDR1 SGHTA, CDR2 FQGNSA. The protocol was immunoSEQ multiplex PCR, while the TCRdb copy is restricted to in-frame clones and leaves out a portion. Of around 310,000 clones in the sample, roughly 90% were seen once. This record belongs to a study of blood T cell repertoires in COVID-19. Overall study context: PBMCs, B-cell-depleted T cells, or T cells provided the cDNA or gDNA that made up the material.

The chain recombines TRBV7-2 with TRBJ2-3, with TRBD1 as a possible D gene (5 bases). Material: peripheral blood. The clonotype originates from a woman aged 50 to 60 with active or convalescent COVID-19. The CDR3 reads CASSLRGLGSGNTQYF. As DNA, the CDR3 is TGTGCCAGCAGCTTAAGAGGCCTCGGATCAGGGAATACGCAGTATTTT.